This TCR beta chain comes out of a study of blood T cell repertoires in COVID-19. Whole-study context: The origin of the acute and convalescent COVID-19 samples was the United States, Italy and Spain. PBMCs, B-cell-depleted T cells, or T cells were the source of the cDNA or gDNA that made up the material.

Cohort allocation depended upon clinical history that participants reported. How the authors handled the data: Amplification from reference gene primers served as the basis for estimated nucleated cell counts. The table came from immunoSEQ multiplex PCR; TCRdb's copy has only in-frame clones and leaves some out. That table furnishes V, J and clone size, whereas the DNA furnished D and trimming. The sample includes some 460,000 clones, roughly 87% of them seen just once. V gave up 0 bases and J gave up 2 bases, with 7 bases separating them. The CDR3 consists of 13 residues. Germline V gives CDR1 SQVTM, CDR2 ANQGSEA.

This chain links TRBV29-1 with TRBJ1-1; D perhaps matches TRBD1 (5 bases). The TCR originated in a woman aged 18-29 years with acute COVID-19. Sequencing was done on a sample of PBMCs or T cells enriched from blood (not recorded which). Here the CDR3 DNA reads TGCAGCGTTGAAGAGGGGCCAAACACTGAAGCTTTCTTT. Encoded protein: CSVEEGPNTEAFF.